This T cell receptor beta chain is drawn from a study of T cell clonality in common variable immunodeficiency. The sample holds many counts of this clone. The junction does not match germline at one end; this may be a read error. CVID and control samples used equivalent genomic DNA input. The protocol was immunoSEQ multiplex PCR, while the TCRdb copy is restricted to in-frame clones and leaves out a portion. The sample presents around 50,000 clones, none singletons. Material: peripheral blood mononuclear cells. This receptor was identified in a person aged 18 to 70 in good health.

This chain's CDR3 is CAISSGTGGMFYGYTF. CDR3 DNA (partial): TGTGCCATCAGCTCGGGGACAGGAGGAATGTTCTATGGC. This chain links TRBV5-4 with TRBJ1-2, with 8 bases identical to TRBD1. The sequenced fragment ends 3 residues before the CDR3 boundary, so the rest is inferred from the germline J gene. The CDR3 length is 16 residues. Germline lookup yields CDR1 SGHNT and CDR2 YYREEE (reference sequence).